Listed below are T cell receptor beta chains from one sample, sequenced in a study of T cell changes during pregnancy in multiple sclerosis. Profiling relied on immunoSEQ multiplex PCR, and the TCRdb table lists in-frame clones only, not all of them. Of around 50,000 clones in the sample, 93% were seen once. Sequences were derived from CD8+ T cells from peripheral blood mononuclear cells, sampled in the second trimester of pregnancy. These receptors originate from a female donor with multiple sclerosis, enrolled in a pregnancy study. The CDR3 runs from the conserved cysteine through the conserved F or W. Fields, in order: J gene, clone size, V gene, CDR3 protein. The size entry is marked missing in some rows and otherwise reads once, few, many or a size class.

J gene: TRBJ2-2
clone size: NA
V gene: TRBV6-5
CDR3 protein: CASSPPDTGELFF

J gene: TRBJ1-1
clone size: NA
V gene: TRBV4-3
CDR3 protein: CASSQDWGGNTEAFF

J gene: TRBJ2-7
clone size: NA
V gene: TRBV19
CDR3 protein: CATSHRDRIYEQYF

J gene: TRBJ2-3
clone size: NA
V gene: TRBV28
CDR3 protein: CASRKNRVSTDTQYF

J gene: TRBJ2-7
clone size: NA
V gene: TRBV19
CDR3 protein: CASTPGGQREQYF

J gene: TRBJ2-3
clone size: NA
V gene: TRBV7-9
CDR3 protein: CASSLGRGDTQYF

J gene: TRBJ2-2
clone size: NA
V gene: TRBV5-5
CDR3 protein: CASSLGQSTGELFF

J gene: TRBJ1-3
clone size: NA
V gene: TRBV30
CDR3 protein: CAWSPLSGNTIYF

J gene: TRBJ2-7
clone size: NA
V gene: TRBV15
CDR3 protein: CATSSRVTGNEQYF

J gene: TRBJ1-1
clone size: NA
V gene: TRBV7-6
CDR3 protein: CASSLAGQENTEAFF

J gene: TRBJ1-4
clone size: NA
V gene: TRBV5-1
CDR3 protein: CASSPARGANEKLFF

J gene: TRBJ1-2
clone size: NA
V gene: TRBV5-4
CDR3 protein: CASSHRAGGVEGYTF

J gene: TRBJ2-7
clone size: NA
V gene: TRBV4-2
CDR3 protein: CASSQTLAGGYEQYF

J gene: TRBJ2-7
clone size: NA
V gene: TRBV11-2
CDR3 protein: CASSPAGLYEQYF

J gene: TRBJ1-3
clone size: NA
V gene: TRBV10-3
CDR3 protein: CAINGQGDTGNTIYF

J gene: TRBJ2-3
clone size: NA
V gene: TRBV29-1
CDR3 protein: CSVGGASTDTQYF

J gene: TRBJ1-1
clone size: NA
V gene: TRBV4-1
CDR3 protein: CASSPRGTPNTEAFF

J gene: TRBJ1-1
clone size: few
V gene: TRBV6-1
CDR3 protein: CASNIIAEGTFF

J gene: TRBJ1-4
clone size: NA
V gene: TRBV5-4
CDR3 protein: CASSLEEGGLFF

J gene: TRBJ2-7
clone size: NA
V gene: TRBV9
CDR3 protein: CASSEGTGFEQYF

J gene: TRBJ1-2
clone size: NA
V gene: TRBV27
CDR3 protein: CASSFLASDGYTF

J gene: TRBJ2-7
clone size: once
V gene: TRBV2
CDR3 protein: CASSEWRAGTNSYEQYF

J gene: TRBJ2-1
clone size: NA
V gene: TRBV5-4
CDR3 protein: CASSLYPGGDEQFF

J gene: TRBJ1-4
clone size: NA
V gene: TRBV19
CDR3 protein: CASAMVLRQLNEKLFF

J gene: TRBJ1-2
clone size: NA
V gene: TRBV29-1
CDR3 protein: CSVEGQDYYGYTF

J gene: TRBJ2-1
clone size: NA
V gene: TRBV11-2
CDR3 protein: CASSGRTDQFLYNEQFF

J gene: TRBJ1-5
clone size: NA
V gene: TRBV6-6
CDR3 protein: CASSPTTGSNQPQHF